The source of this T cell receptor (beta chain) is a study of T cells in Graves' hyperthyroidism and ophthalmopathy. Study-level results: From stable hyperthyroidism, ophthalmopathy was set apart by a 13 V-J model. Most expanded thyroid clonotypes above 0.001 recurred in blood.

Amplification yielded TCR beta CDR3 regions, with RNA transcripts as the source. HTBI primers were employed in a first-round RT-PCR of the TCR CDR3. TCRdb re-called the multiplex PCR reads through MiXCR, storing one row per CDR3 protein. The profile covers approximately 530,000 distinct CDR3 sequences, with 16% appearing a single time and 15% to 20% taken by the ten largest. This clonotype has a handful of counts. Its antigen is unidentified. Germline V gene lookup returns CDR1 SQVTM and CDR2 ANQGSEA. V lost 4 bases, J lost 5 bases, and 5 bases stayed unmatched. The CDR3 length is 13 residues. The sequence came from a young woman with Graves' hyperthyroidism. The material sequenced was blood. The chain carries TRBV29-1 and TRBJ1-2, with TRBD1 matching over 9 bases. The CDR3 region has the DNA TGCAGCGTTGTGACCGGGACAGGGTATGGCTACACCTTC. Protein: CSVVTGTGYGYTF.